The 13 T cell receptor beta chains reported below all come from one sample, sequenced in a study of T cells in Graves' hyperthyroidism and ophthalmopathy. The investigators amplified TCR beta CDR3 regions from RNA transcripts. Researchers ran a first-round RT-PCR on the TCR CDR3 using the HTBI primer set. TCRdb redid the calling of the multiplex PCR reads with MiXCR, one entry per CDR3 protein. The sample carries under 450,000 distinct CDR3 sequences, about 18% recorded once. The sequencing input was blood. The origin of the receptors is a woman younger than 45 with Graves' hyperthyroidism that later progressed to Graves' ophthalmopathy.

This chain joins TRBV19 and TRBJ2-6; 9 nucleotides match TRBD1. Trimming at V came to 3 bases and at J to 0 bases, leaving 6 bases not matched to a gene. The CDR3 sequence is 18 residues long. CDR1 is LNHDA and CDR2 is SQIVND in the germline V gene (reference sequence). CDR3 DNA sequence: TGTGCCAGTAGTATGTTGGGACAGGGATTCTCTGGGGCCAACGTCCTGACTTTC. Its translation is CASSMLGQGFSGANVLTF.

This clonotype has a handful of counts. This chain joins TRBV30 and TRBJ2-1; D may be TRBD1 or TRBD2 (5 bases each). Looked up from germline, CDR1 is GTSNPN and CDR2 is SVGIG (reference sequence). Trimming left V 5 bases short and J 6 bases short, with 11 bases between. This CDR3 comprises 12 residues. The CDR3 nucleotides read TGTGCCTGGGGGGACGGAGTCAATGAGCAGTTCTTC. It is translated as CAWGDGVNEQFF. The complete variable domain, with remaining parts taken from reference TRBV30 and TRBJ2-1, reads SQTIHQWPATLVQPVGSPLSLECTVEGTSNPNLYWYRQAAGRGLQLLFYSVGIGQISSEVPQNLSASRPQDRQFILSSKKLLLSDSGFYLCAWGDGVNEQFFGPGTRLTVL.

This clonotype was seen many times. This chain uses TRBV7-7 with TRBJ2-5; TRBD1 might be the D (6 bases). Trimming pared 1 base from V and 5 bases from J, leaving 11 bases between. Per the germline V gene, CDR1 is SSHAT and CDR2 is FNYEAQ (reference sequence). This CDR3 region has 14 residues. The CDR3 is CASSLEVQGETQYF. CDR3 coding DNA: TGTGCCAGCAGCTTAGAGGTACAGGGTGAGACCCAGTACTTC.

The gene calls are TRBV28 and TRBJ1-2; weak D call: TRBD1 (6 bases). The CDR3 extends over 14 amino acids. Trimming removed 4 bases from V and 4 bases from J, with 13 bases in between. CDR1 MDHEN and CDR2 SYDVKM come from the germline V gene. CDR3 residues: CASSSWTERYGYTF. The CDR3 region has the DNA TGTGCCAGCAGTTCTTGGACAGAGCGCTATGGCTACACCTTC.

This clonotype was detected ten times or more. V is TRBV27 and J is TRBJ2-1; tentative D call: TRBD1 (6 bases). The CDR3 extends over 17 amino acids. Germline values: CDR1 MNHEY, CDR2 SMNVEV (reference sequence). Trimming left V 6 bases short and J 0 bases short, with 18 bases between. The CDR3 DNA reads TGTGCCAGCAGCTCCGCCACAGGGAAAAGCTCCTACAATGAGCAGTTCTTC. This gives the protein CASSSATGKSSYNEQFF.

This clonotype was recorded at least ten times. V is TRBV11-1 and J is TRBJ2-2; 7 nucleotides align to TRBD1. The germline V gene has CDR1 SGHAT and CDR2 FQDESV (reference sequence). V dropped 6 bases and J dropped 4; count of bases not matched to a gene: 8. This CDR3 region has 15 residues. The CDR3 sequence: CASRVTGVLTGELFF. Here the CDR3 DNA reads TGTGCCAGCAGGGTAACAGGGGTCCTCACCGGGGAGCTGTTTTTT.

CDR3 sequence: CASSFVAGGSYEQYF. In DNA form, the CDR3 reads TGTGCCAGCAGTTTCGTGGCAGGGGGCTCCTACGAGCAGTACTTC. The rearrangement links TRBV6-5 to TRBJ2-7, with 7 bases aligning to TRBD1. The CDR3 totals 15 residues. Trimming removed 4 bases from V and 0 bases from J; junction bases left unmatched: 6. Germline CDR1 is MNHEY and CDR2 is SVGAGI.

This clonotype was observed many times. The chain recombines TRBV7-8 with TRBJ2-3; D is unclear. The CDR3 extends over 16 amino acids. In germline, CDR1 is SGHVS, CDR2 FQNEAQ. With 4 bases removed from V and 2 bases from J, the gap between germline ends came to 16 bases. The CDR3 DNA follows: TGTGCCAGCAGCTCCCGAGTGAGTTTGGCCACAGATACGCAGTATTTT. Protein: CASSSRVSLATDTQYF.

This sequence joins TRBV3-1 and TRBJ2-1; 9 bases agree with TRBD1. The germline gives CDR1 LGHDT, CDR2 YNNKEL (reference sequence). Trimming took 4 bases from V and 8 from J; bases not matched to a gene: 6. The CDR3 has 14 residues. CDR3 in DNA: TGTGCCAGCAGCCCGACGACAGGGGGGGATGAGCAGTTCTTC. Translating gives CASSPTTGGDEQFF.

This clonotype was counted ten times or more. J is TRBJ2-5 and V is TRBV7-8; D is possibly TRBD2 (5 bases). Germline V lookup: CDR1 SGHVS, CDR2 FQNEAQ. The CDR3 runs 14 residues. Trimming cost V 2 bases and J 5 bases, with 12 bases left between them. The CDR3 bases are TGTGCCAGCAGCTTAAAGCGGCTTGGGGAGACCCAGTACTTC. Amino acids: CASSLKRLGETQYF.

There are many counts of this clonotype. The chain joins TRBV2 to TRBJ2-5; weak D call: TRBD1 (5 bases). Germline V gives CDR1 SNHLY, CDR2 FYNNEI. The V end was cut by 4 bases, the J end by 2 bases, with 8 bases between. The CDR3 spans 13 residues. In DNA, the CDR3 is TGTGCCAGCAGTGCCAACAGGCAAGAGACCCAGTACTTC. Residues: CASSANRQETQYF.

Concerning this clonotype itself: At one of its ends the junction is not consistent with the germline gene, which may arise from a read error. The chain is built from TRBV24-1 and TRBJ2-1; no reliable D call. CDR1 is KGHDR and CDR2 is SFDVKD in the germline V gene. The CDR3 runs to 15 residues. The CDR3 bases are TGTGCCACCAGTGATTTGCCTTTCTCAAACAATAAGCAGTTCTTC. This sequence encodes CATSDLPFSNNKQFF.

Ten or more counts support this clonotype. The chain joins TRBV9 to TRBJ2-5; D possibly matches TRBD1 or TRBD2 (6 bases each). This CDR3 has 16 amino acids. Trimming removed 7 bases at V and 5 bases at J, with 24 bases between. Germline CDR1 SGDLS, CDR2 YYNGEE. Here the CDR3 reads CASGLSAGGGAETQYF. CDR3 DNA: TGTGCCAGCGGTCTCTCAGCGGGTGGGGGCGCGGAGACCCAGTACTTC.